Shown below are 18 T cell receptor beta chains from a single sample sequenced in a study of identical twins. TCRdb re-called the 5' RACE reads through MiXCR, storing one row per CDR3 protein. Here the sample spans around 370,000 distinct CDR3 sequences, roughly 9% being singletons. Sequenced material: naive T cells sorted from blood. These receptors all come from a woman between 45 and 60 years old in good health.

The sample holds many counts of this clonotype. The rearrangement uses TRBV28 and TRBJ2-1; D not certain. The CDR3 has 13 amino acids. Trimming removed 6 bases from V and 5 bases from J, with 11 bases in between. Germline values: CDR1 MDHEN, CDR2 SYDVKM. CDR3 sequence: CASSLYDDNEQFF. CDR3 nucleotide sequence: TGTGCCAGCAGCCTTTACGACGACAATGAGCAGTTCTTC.

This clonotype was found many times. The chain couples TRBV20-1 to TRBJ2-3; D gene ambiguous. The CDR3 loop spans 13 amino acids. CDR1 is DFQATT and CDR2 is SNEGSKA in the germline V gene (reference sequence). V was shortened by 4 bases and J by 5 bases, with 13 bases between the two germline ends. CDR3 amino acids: CSATLSWVDTQYF. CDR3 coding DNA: TGCAGTGCTACCCTCAGCTGGGTAGATACGCAGTATTTT.

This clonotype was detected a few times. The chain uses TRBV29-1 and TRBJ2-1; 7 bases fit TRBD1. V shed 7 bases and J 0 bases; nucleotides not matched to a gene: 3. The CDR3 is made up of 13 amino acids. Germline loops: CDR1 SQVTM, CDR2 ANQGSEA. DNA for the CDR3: TGCAGCGCAGCAGGGGGCTCCTACAATGAGCAGTTCTTC. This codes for CSAAGGSYNEQFF.

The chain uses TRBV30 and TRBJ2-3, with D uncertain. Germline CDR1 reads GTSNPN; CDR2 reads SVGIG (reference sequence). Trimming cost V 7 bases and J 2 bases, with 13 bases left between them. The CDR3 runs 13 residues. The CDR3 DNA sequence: TGTGCCTCTTCGAGTGGGAACACAGATACGCAGTATTTT. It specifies CASSSGNTDTQYF. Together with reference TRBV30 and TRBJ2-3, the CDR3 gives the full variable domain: SQTIHQWPATLVQPVGSPLSLECTVEGTSNPNLYWYRQAAGRGLQLLFYSVGIGQISSEVPQNLSASRPQDRQFILSSKKLLLSDSGFYLCASSSGNTDTQYFGPGTRLTVL.

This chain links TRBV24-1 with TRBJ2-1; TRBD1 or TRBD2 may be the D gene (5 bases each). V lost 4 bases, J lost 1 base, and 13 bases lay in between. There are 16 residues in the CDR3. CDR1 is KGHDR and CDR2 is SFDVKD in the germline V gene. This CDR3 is CATSDPPGPSYNEQFF. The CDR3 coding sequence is TGTGCCACCAGTGACCCACCGGGGCCTTCCTACAATGAGCAGTTCTTC.

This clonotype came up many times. In DNA, the CDR3 is TGCGCCAGCAGCCAAGATAGGTCCCTCAGGGTGAACACTGAAGCTTTCTTT. As protein: CASSQDRSLRVNTEAFF. The chain carries TRBV4-1 and TRBJ1-1; possible D gene TRBD1, 5 bases. V lost 0 bases, J lost 0 bases, and 14 bases lay in between. The CDR3 has 17 residues. CDR1 is MGHRA and CDR2 is YSYEKL in the germline V gene.

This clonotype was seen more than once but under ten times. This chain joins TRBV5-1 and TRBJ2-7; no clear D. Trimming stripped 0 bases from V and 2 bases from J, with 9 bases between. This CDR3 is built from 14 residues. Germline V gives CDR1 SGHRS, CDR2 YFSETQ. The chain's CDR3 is CASSLAQSPYEQYV. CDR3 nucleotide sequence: TGCGCCAGCAGCTTGGCGCAATCCCCCTACGAGCAGTACGTC.

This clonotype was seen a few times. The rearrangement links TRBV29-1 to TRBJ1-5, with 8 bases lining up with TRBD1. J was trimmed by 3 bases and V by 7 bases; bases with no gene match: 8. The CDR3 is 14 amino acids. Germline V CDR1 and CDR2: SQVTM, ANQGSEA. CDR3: CSARTGFDNQPQHF. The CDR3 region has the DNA TGCAGCGCCCGGACAGGGTTCGACAATCAGCCCCAGCATTTT.

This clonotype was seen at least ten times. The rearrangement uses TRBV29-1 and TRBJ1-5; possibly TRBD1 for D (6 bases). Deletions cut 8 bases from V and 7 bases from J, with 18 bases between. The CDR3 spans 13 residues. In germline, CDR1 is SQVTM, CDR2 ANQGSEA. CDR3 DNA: TGCAGCATCGAACCTGGTAGGGGGCAGCCCCAGCATTTT. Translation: CSIEPGRGQPQHF.

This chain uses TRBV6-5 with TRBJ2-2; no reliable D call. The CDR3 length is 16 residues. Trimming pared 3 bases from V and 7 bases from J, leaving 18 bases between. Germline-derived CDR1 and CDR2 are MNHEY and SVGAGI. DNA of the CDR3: TGTGCCAGCAGTTATGTCCCGACCGTATCCCACGGGGAGCTGTTTTTT. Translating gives CASSYVPTVSHGELFF.

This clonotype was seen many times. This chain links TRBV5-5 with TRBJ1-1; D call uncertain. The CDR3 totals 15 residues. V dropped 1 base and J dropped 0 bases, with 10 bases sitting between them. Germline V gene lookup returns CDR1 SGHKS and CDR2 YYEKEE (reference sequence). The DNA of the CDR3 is TGTGCCAGCAGCTTGAACCCGGCGATGAACACTGAAGCTTTCTTT. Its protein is CASSLNPAMNTEAFF.

CDR3 in DNA: TGTGCCAGCAGTTTAGTAGACAGGAGACACTACGAGCAGTACTTC. This encodes CASSLVDRRHYEQYF. The V call is TRBV12-3 or TRBV12-4, the J call TRBJ2-7; a possible D gene is TRBD1 (6 bases). V dropped 1 base and J dropped 3 bases, with 13 bases sitting between them. The CDR3 totals 15 residues.

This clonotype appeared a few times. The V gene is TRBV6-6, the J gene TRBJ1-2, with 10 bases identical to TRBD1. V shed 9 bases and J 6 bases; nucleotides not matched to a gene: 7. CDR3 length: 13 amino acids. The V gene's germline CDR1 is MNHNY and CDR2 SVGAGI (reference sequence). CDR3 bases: TGTGCCAGTGACGGGACAGGGGTCGATGGCTACACCTTC. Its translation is CASDGTGVDGYTF.

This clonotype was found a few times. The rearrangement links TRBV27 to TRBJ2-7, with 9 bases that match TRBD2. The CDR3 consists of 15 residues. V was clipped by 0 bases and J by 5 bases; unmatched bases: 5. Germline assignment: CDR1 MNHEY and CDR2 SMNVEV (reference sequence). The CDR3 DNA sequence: TGTGCCAGCAGTTTATCTAGCGGGAGTTTCAACGAGCAGTACGTC. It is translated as CASSLSSGSFNEQYV.

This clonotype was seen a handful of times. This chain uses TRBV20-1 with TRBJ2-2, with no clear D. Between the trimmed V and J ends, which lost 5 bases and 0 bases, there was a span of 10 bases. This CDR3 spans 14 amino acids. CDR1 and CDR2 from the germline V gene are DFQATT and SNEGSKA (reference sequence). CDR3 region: CSAWKGANTGELFF. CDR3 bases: TGCAGTGCTTGGAAGGGCGCGAACACCGGGGAGCTGTTTTTT.

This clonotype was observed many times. The CDR3 DNA reads TGTGCCAGCAGTTTTGGACGGAATCAGCCCCAGCATTTT. Its protein product is CASSFGRNQPQHF. This rearrangement joins TRBV12-3 or TRBV12-4 to TRBJ1-5; D is undetermined. The CDR3 has 13 residues. Trimming cost V 3 bases and J 4 bases, with 7 bases left between them.

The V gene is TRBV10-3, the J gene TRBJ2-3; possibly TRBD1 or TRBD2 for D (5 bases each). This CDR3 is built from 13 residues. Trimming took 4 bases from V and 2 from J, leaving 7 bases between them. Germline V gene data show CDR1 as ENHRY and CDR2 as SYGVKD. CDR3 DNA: TGTGCCATCAGTGGGGGGATCACAGATACGCAGTATTTT. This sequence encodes CAISGGITDTQYF.

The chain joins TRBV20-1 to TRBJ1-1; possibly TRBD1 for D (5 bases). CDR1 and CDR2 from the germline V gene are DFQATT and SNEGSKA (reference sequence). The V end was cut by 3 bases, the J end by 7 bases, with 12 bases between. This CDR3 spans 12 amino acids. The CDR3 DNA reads TGCAGTGCTAGTCCGGGGCAAAATGAAGCTTTCTTT. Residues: CSASPGQNEAFF.